This T cell receptor beta chain appears in the sequencing data of a study of blood T cell repertoires in COVID-19. The V gene's germline CDR1 is SGHAT and CDR2 FQNNGV. The CDR3 is made up of 14 amino acids. Trimming left V 6 bases short and J 0 bases short, with 11 bases between. This table comes from immunoSEQ multiplex PCR, and its TCRdb copy is limited to in-frame clones, with some not included. The repertoire holds some 87,000 clones, with 70% to 90% as singletons. The clonotype comes from a human donor with COVID-19, enrolled during active disease. The donor label of this sample is uncertain. The sample consisted of peripheral blood. The chain recombines TRBV11-2 with TRBJ1-1, with no clear D. The CDR3 coding sequence is TGTGCCAGCAGTCCGGAGGGCATGAACACTGAAGCTTTCTTT. This sequence encodes CASSPEGMNTEAFF.